The subject of this entry is one T cell receptor (beta chain). Here immunoSEQ multiplex PCR was the method, and the copy in TCRdb shows in-frame clones only, minus some. There are hundreds of thousands of clones in the sample; 89% occur only once, and about 2.4% lies in the top ten. The CDR3 totals 14 residues. Germline values: CDR1 LGHNT, CDR2 FRNRAP. V was cut by 0 bases and J by 6 bases, with 9 bases left in between. This entry belongs to a study of Ad26.COV2.S vaccination and SARS-CoV-2 variants. Regarding treatment: roughly 18 received Ad26.COV2.S at low or high dose, single or two shots; 5 received placebo; per-sample allocation not given. Sampling happened 63 days after the first vaccine or placebo injection.

The clonotype was recovered from a person aged 18-60 years who received the Ad26.COV2.S COVID-19 vaccine or a placebo. The sequencing used peripheral blood, collected in a trial of Ad26.COV2.S vaccine versus placebo. The J gene is TRBJ2-1, the V gene TRBV12-5; D is unclear. The CDR3 bases are TGTGCTAGTGGTTTGGTCCTAGGAGCCAATGAGCAGTTCTTC. Protein: CASGLVLGANEQFF.